This T cell receptor (beta chain) was observed in a study of T cell changes during pregnancy in multiple sclerosis. Germline trimming cut 5 bases from V and 4 bases from J; bases unmatched to any gene: 5. The CDR3 sequence is 14 residues long. Per germline, CDR1 SNHLY and CDR2 FYNNEI. The data were produced by immunoSEQ multiplex PCR, yet TCRdb's version contains in-frame clones alone and is incomplete. The sample records about 40,000 clones, around 93% being singletons. This specimen consisted of CD4+ T cells from peripheral blood mononuclear cells, obtained after pregnancy. The sequence derives from a female donor with multiple sclerosis, enrolled in a pregnancy study. This chain joins TRBV2 and TRBJ1-2; TRBD1 aligns across 9 bases. DNA of the CDR3: TGTGCCAGCAGTCATCGGACAGGGGCCTATGGCTACACCTTC. This translates into CASSHRTGAYGYTF.